The source of this T cell receptor (beta chain) is a study of T cell changes during pregnancy in multiple sclerosis. The ends lost 5 bases at V and 4 bases at J; junction bases unmatched: 8. The CDR3 contains 15 residues. Germline loops: CDR1 SEHNR, CDR2 FQNEAQ (reference sequence). Sequenced by immunoSEQ multiplex PCR; TCRdb stores in-frame clones only, minus some. In the table there are roughly 40,000 clones, more than 90% of which are singletons. The clonotype was recovered from a female donor with multiple sclerosis, enrolled in a pregnancy study. Source: CD8+ T cells from peripheral blood mononuclear cells, taken in the first trimester of pregnancy. The V gene is TRBV7-9, the J gene TRBJ2-1; 7 bases match TRBD2. CDR3 DNA sequence: TGTGCCAGCAGCCATGGGGGGGGACCTTACAATGAGCAGTTCTTC. The encoded protein is CASSHGGGPYNEQFF.